The sequence of this T cell receptor (beta chain) was determined in a study of blood T cell repertoires in COVID-19. Across the whole study: COVID-19 samples, acute and convalescent, were from the United States, Italy and Spain. PBMCs, B-cell-depleted T cells, or T cells were the source of the cDNA or gDNA that made up the material.

In the study's own analysis: Estimated nucleated cell counts came from reference gene primer amplification. This table comes from immunoSEQ multiplex PCR, and its TCRdb copy is limited to in-frame clones, with some not included. For V, J and clone size, that table is used; D and trimming come from the DNA. The top ten clones hold 1% to 1.5% of a sample with hundreds of thousands of clones, around 92% of them seen once. CDR1 SGHVS and CDR2 FQNEAQ come from the germline V gene. The CDR3 is made up of 16 amino acids. The V and J ends lost 5 bases and 0 bases, in that order; junction bases with no gene match: 4.

This sequence originates from a man between 40 and 49 years old with acute or convalescent COVID-19. Sequenced input: peripheral blood. This rearrangement joins TRBV7-8 to TRBJ1-6; 7 nucleotides match TRBD1. For the CDR3, the DNA is TGTGCCAGCAGCCTGACAGGGAGCTCCTATAATTCACCCCTCCACTTT. This encodes CASSLTGSSYNSPLHF. Variable domain in full (rest from reference TRBV7-8 and TRBJ1-6): GAGVSQSPRYKVAKRGQDVALRCDPISGHVSLFWYQQALGQGPEFLTYFQNEAQLDKSGLPSDRFFAERPEGSVSTLKIQRTQQEDSAVYLCASSLTGSSYNSPLHFGNGTRLTVT.